The 32 T cell receptor beta chains presented below share a single source sample, sequenced in a study of cytomegalovirus exposure and HLA in healthy donors. Both 60 Vbeta primers and 13 Jbeta primers went into the PCR. Profiled with immunoSEQ multiplex PCR; TCRdb holds only in-frame clones, not every one. The sample shows 55,000 to 75,000 clones, about 89% of them seen only once. Sequencing input: PBMCs. These receptors were taken from a man aged 18 to 30 in good health and CMV-seronegative.

The gene calls are TRBV7-9 and TRBJ1-1; a possible D gene is TRBD1 (6 bases). The CDR3 extends over 14 amino acids. Germline CDR1 SEHNR, CDR2 FQNEAQ (reference sequence). V shed 5 bases and J shed 1 base, with 11 bases lying between them. The CDR3 DNA reads as TGTGCCAGCAGCCGGGACACCGCGAACACTGAAGCTTTCTTT. It codes for CASSRDTANTEAFF.

This clone was detected once. The chain has TRBV14 and TRBJ2-7; D is perhaps TRBD2 (5 bases). This CDR3 comprises 15 residues. CDR1 is SGHDN and CDR2 is FVKESK in the germline V gene. Trimming pared 4 bases from V and 1 base from J, leaving 14 bases between. The CDR3: CASSRSSRGSYEQYF. CDR3 DNA sequence: TGTGCCAGCAGCCGTTCCTCGCGAGGGTCCTACGAGCAGTACTTC.

V and J are TRBV13 and TRBJ2-1; D unclear. CDR3 length equals 11 residues. Looked up from germline, CDR1 is PRHDT and CDR2 is FYEKMQ (reference sequence). Trimming took 3 bases from V and 7 from J, leaving 4 bases between them. As DNA, the CDR3 is TGTGCCAGCAGCTTCTCGAATGAGCAGTTCTTC. It yields the protein CASSFSNEQFF.

The chain joins TRBV20-1 to TRBJ2-1, with a possible D match to TRBD2 (5 bases). CDR1 is DFQATT, CDR2 SNEGSKA, per germline (reference sequence). The CDR3 is 9 residues long. V was pared by 7 bases and J by 9 bases, with 7 bases between. The CDR3: CSGGIEQFF. In nucleotides, the CDR3 is TGCAGTGGAGGGATTGAGCAGTTCTTC.

The V and J genes are TRBV5-1 and TRBJ1-3; D is ambiguous. The CDR3 is 14 amino acids. Germline CDR1 reads SGHRS; CDR2 reads YFSETQ. Between the trimmed V and J ends, which lost 6 bases and 2 bases, there was a span of 12 bases. The CDR3 spells CASTEGSAGNTIYF. The DNA for the CDR3 is TGCGCCAGCACCGAGGGATCCGCTGGAAACACCATATATTTT.

The chain links TRBV5-1 to TRBJ2-1; 9 bases line up with TRBD2. This CDR3 is built from 15 residues. V dropped 4 bases and J dropped 6; count of bases not matched to a gene: 8. CDR1 and CDR2 (germline): SGHRS, YFSETQ. The CDR3 spells CASSAGTSQFNEQFF. The DNA of the CDR3 is TGCGCCAGCAGCGCCGGGACTAGCCAATTCAATGAGCAGTTCTTC.

This chain connects TRBV19 to TRBJ1-2; TRBD1 might be the D (6 bases). The CDR3 extends over 12 amino acids. Deletions cut 7 bases from V and 6 bases from J, with 12 bases between. Germline values: CDR1 LNHDA, CDR2 SQIVND (reference sequence). CDR3 nucleotide sequence: TGTGCCAGTACCGGGGGGCCCGATGGCTACACCTTC. This codes for CASTGGPDGYTF.

V is TRBV11-2 and J is TRBJ1-1, with D possibly being TRBD1 (5 bases). V lost 1 base, J lost 3 bases, and 15 bases lay in between. The CDR3 totals 16 residues. The germline CDR1 and CDR2 sequences are SGHAT and FQNNGV. CDR3: CASSLVGPGGDTEAFF. The CDR3, as DNA: TGTGCCAGCAGCTTAGTGGGCCCGGGAGGGGACACTGAAGCTTTCTTT.

This clone was seen a few times. The rearrangement links TRBV7-3 to TRBJ2-7; 11 bases fit TRBD1. From germline, CDR1 is SGHTA and CDR2 FQGTGA. The CDR3 loop spans 15 amino acids. The trim removed 5 bases at V and 2 bases at J, leaving 5 bases unmatched. The CDR3 is CASSAGTGGTYEQYF. In DNA, the CDR3 is TGTGCCAGCAGCGCCGGGACAGGGGGTACCTACGAGCAGTACTTC.

V usage is TRBV6-5 and J usage is TRBJ2-7; TRBD1 is a possible D gene (6 bases). CDR1 is MNHEY and CDR2 is SVGAGI in the germline V gene. Between the trimmed V and J ends, which lost 8 bases and 4 bases, there was a span of 12 bases. CDR3 size: 12 residues. The CDR3 sequence: CASGDRPYEQYF. The DNA for the CDR3 is TGTGCCAGCGGAGACAGGCCATACGAGCAGTACTTC.

The J gene is TRBJ2-7, the V gene TRBV11-2, with a weak D call TRBD1 (5 bases). Trimming pared 8 bases from V and 3 bases from J, leaving 8 bases between. This CDR3 is 11 amino acids long. CDR1 SGHAT and CDR2 FQNNGV come from the germline V gene. The CDR3 DNA follows: TGTGCCAGCGGCAGGGACTACGAGCAGTACTTC. Protein sequence: CASGRDYEQYF. Filled out from reference TRBV11-2 and TRBJ2-7, the complete variable domain reads EAGVAQSPRYKIIEKRQSVAFWCNPISGHATLYWYQQILGQGPKLLIQFQNNGVVDDSQLPKDRFSAERLKGVDSTLKIQPAKLEDSAVYLCASGRDYEQYFGPGTRLTVT.

The sample holds one count of this clone. For the CDR3, the DNA is TGTGCCAGCAGTGATGACAGCTATGGCTACACCTTC. Protein sequence: CASSDDSYGYTF. The rearrangement joins TRBV6-1 to TRBJ1-2; D might be TRBD1 (5 bases). The CDR3 loop spans 12 amino acids. The germline V and J ends were trimmed by 3 bases and 4 bases, with 6 bases remaining between them. Germline CDR1 and CDR2: MNHNS and SASEGT.

The rearrangement uses TRBV7-2 and TRBJ2-7, with 8 bases identical to TRBD1. With 3 bases clipped from V and 3 bases from J, the junction kept 7 bases outside the gene matches. The CDR3 is 15 amino acids. Germline CDR1 SGHTA, CDR2 FQGNSA. The DNA of the CDR3 is TGTGCCAGCAGCTTGGGGACAGGAAACTACTACGAGCAGTACTTC. Its protein product is CASSLGTGNYYEQYF.

This clone is a singleton in its sample. The V call is TRBV6-5, the J call TRBJ1-6, with D possibly matching TRBD1 (6 bases). The V gene lost 2 bases and the J gene lost 6 bases, with 14 bases spanning the gap. This CDR3 spans 16 amino acids. Per germline, CDR1 MNHEY and CDR2 SVGAGI. CDR3 loop: CASSYPRGARNSPLHF. Written as DNA, the CDR3 is TGTGCCAGCAGTTACCCCAGGGGTGCCCGTAATTCACCCCTCCACTTT.

The chain joins TRBV4-1 to TRBJ1-1, with D hard to call. The CDR3 loop spans 12 amino acids. The V gene lost 4 bases and the J gene lost 6 bases, with 9 bases spanning the gap. CDR1 MGHRA and CDR2 YSYEKL come from the germline V gene. The CDR3 loop is CASSPRASEAFF. As DNA, the CDR3 is TGCGCCAGCAGCCCACGAGCGTCTGAAGCTTTCTTT.

V gene TRBV30 combines with J gene TRBJ2-3, with D perhaps TRBD2 (5 bases). CDR1 is GTSNPN, CDR2 SVGIG, per germline (reference sequence). Between the trimmed V and J ends, which lost 3 bases and 4 bases, there was a span of 11 bases. The CDR3 runs to 13 residues. CDR3 protein: CAWRGSYADTQYF. The DNA of the CDR3 is TGTGCCTGGAGGGGGAGTTACGCAGATACGCAGTATTTT.

This clone has just one count. This rearrangement joins TRBV10-1 to TRBJ2-3, with 8 bases fitting TRBD2. This CDR3 contains 16 residues. Germline V gene sequence: CDR1 WNHNN, CDR2 SYGVQD (reference sequence). V dropped 0 bases and J dropped 5; count of bases not matched to a gene: 7. This CDR3 is CASSESIGGGRDTQYF. The CDR3 DNA sequence: TGCGCCAGCAGTGAGTCGATCGGGGGGGGAAGAGATACGCAGTATTTT.

CDR3 sequence (DNA): TGTGCCACCAGCAGACAGGTCATCTCCTATGGCTACACCTTC. Its translation is CATSRQVISYGYTF. The V and J genes are TRBV15 and TRBJ1-2; D remains ambiguous. V lost 2 bases to trimming and J lost 4 bases, with 11 bases between them. The CDR3 consists of 14 residues. Germline V CDR1 and CDR2: LNHNV, YYDKDF (reference sequence).

V gene TRBV7-3 combines with J gene TRBJ1-1; maybe TRBD1 (6 bases). The CDR3 is made up of 13 amino acids. The V end was cut by 5 bases, the J end by 1 base, with 8 bases between. The germline V gene has CDR1 SGHTA and CDR2 FQGTGA. The CDR3: CASSQQGNTEAFF. For the CDR3, the DNA is TGTGCCAGCAGCCAACAGGGGAACACTGAAGCTTTCTTT.

V usage is TRBV9 and J usage is TRBJ1-4; 7 nucleotides match TRBD1. Germline lookup yields CDR1 SGDLS and CDR2 YYNGEE. Germline trimming cut 3 bases from V and 7 bases from J; bases unmatched to any gene: 6. CDR3 length: 14 amino acids. CDR3 region: CASSEVGTAEKLFF. As DNA, the CDR3 is TGTGCCAGCAGCGAAGTCGGGACAGCTGAAAAACTGTTTTTT. Filled out from reference TRBV9 and TRBJ1-4, the complete variable domain reads DSGVTQTPKHLITATGQRVTLRCSPRSGDLSVYWYQQSLDQGLQFLIQYYNGEERAKGNILERFSAQQFPDLHSELNLSSLELGDSALYFCASSEVGTAEKLFFGSGTQLSVL.

The rearrangement joins TRBV5-1 to TRBJ2-3; 11 positions agree with TRBD2. Germline CDR1 and CDR2: SGHRS and YFSETQ. This CDR3 has 16 residues. J lost 2 bases, V lost 1 base, and 3 bases had no gene match. CDR3 DNA: TGCGCCAGCAGCTTGAATAGCGGGGGGGTCACAGATACGCAGTATTTT. This translates into CASSLNSGGVTDTQYF.

The rearrangement links TRBV5-6 to TRBJ1-2, with D perhaps TRBD1 (5 bases). Germline-derived CDR1 and CDR2 are SGHDT and YYEEEE. This CDR3 contains 14 residues. Trimming shortened V by 2 bases and J by 4 bases, and 12 bases separated the two germline ends. CDR3: CASSFWGKSYGYTF. CDR3 DNA sequence: TGTGCCAGCAGCTTCTGGGGCAAAAGCTATGGCTACACCTTC.

The DNA of the CDR3 is TGCGCCAGCAGCCCAGAGCCCGGGACAGGGGGGAGGCAGGGGGATCAGCCCCAGCATTTT. This sequence encodes CASSPEPGTGGRQGDQPQHF. The chain is built from TRBV4-1 and TRBJ1-5; 11 bases match TRBD1. Trimming cost V 4 bases and J 5 bases; bases outside gene matches: 19. The CDR3 extends over 20 amino acids. The germline V gene has CDR1 MGHRA and CDR2 YSYEKL.

This clone was observed once. This chain links TRBV11-2 with TRBJ2-3, with a possible D match to TRBD2 (6 bases). This CDR3 region has 15 residues. In germline, CDR1 is SGHAT, CDR2 FQNNGV. V was shortened by 1 base and J by 5 bases, with 13 bases between the two germline ends. The DNA for the CDR3 is TGTGCCAGCAGCTTAGGCGCTCCTAGCGTAGATACGCAGTATTTT. Translation: CASSLGAPSVDTQYF.

The chain employs TRBV5-1 and TRBJ1-6; D call uncertain. CDR3 length: 14 residues. Germline CDR1 reads SGHRS; CDR2 reads YFSETQ. With 0 bases removed from V and 5 bases from J, the gap between germline ends came to 6 bases. The CDR3 nucleotides read TGCGCCAGCAGCTTGGGTGACAATAATTCACCCCTCCACTTT. Protein sequence: CASSLGDNNSPLHF.

This clone was found once. The chain carries TRBV5-1 and TRBJ2-7, with 12 bases lining up with TRBD1. Trimming at V came to 3 bases and at J to 7 bases, leaving 11 bases not matched to a gene. The germline V gene encodes CDR1 SGHRS and CDR2 YFSETQ. The CDR3 loop spans 16 amino acids. The chain's CDR3 is CASSSSGTGGADEQYF. The CDR3 nucleotides are TGCGCCAGCAGCTCCTCCGGGACAGGGGGCGCCGATGAGCAGTACTTC.

This clone is a singleton in its sample. The chain employs TRBV30 and TRBJ2-3; D unresolved. Germline V gene data show CDR1 as GTSNPN and CDR2 as SVGIG (reference sequence). V shed 3 bases and J shed 6 bases, with 13 bases lying between them. The CDR3 runs 13 residues. CDR3 DNA sequence: TGTGCCTGGAGCTTCTTAACCGGGGATACGCAGTATTTT. Amino acids: CAWSFLTGDTQYF.

This clone was picked up one time. The chain uses TRBV10-2 and TRBJ2-7; the match to TRBD1 covers 7 bases. Per the germline V gene, CDR1 is WSHSY and CDR2 is SAAADI. The CDR3 runs to 14 residues. After removal of 7 bases from V and 4 bases from J, the junction contained 10 bases not matched to a gene. The CDR3 bases are TGCGCCAGCATTATCCCCGGGACAGCTTACGAGCAGTACTTC. Translation gives CASIIPGTAYEQYF.

V is TRBV19 and J is TRBJ2-7; D is unclear. The CDR3 loop spans 12 amino acids. Germline-derived CDR1 and CDR2 are LNHDA and SQIVND (reference sequence). Trimming took off 5 bases at V and 4 bases at J, with 9 bases between the two ends. The CDR3, as DNA: TGTGCCAGTAGTTCCCTAGGATACGAGCAGTACTTC. Its protein is CASSSLGYEQYF. Together with reference TRBV19 and TRBJ2-7, the CDR3 gives the full variable domain: DGGITQSPKYLFRKEGQNVTLSCEQNLNHDAMYWYRQDPGQGLRLIYYSQIVNDFQKGDIAEGYSVSREKKESFPLTVTSAQKNPTAFYLCASSSLGYEQYFGPGTRLTVT.

The V call is TRBV4-1, the J call TRBJ1-1, with D tentatively TRBD1 (5 bases). The germline gives CDR1 MGHRA, CDR2 YSYEKL. There are 14 residues in the CDR3. The V and J ends lost 6 bases and 1 base respectively, with 12 bases between them. CDR3 residues: CASRSVGGNTEAFF. DNA for the CDR3: TGCGCCAGCAGATCCGTCGGGGGGAACACTGAAGCTTTCTTT.

V gene TRBV12-5 combines with J gene TRBJ1-1; unclear D gene. Germline V gene sequence: CDR1 LGHNT, CDR2 FRNRAP. With 4 bases removed from V and 8 bases from J, the gap between germline ends came to 11 bases. The CDR3 runs to 12 residues. The CDR3 loop reads CASGSLAPEAFF. As DNA, the CDR3 is TGTGCTAGTGGTTCCTTGGCCCCGGAAGCTTTCTTT.

The chain has TRBV7-6 and TRBJ2-7; 8 nucleotides align to TRBD2. V shed 5 bases and J 0 bases; nucleotides not matched to a gene: 6. The CDR3 runs to 15 residues. Germline CDR1 reads SGHVS; CDR2 reads FNYEAQ. This CDR3 is CASSLGGASSYEQYF. CDR3 DNA sequence: TGTGCCAGCAGCCTCGGGGGGGCGAGCTCCTACGAGCAGTACTTC.